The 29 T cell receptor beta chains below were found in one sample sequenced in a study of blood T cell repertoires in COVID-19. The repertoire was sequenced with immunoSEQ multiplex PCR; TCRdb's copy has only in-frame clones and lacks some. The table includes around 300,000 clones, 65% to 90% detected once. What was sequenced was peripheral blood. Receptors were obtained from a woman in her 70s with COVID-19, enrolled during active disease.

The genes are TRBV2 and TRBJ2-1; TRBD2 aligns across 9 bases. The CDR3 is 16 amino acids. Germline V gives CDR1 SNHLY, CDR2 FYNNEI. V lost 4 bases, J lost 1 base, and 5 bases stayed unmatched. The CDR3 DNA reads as TGTGCCAGCAGTGGACGCGGGGGGGCATCCTACAATGAGCAGTTCTTC. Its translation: CASSGRGGASYNEQFF.

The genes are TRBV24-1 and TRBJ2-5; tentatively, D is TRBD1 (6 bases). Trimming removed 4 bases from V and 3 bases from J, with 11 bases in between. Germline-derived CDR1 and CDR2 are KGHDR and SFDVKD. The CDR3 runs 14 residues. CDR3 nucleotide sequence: TGTGCCACCAGTGACCCCCGACAGGAAGAGACCCAGTACTTC. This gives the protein CATSDPRQEETQYF.

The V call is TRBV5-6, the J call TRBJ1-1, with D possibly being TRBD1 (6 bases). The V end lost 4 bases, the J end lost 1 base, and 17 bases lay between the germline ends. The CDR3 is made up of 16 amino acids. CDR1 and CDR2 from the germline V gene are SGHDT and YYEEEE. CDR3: CASSHRVGRGNTEAFF. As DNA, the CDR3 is TGTGCCAGCAGCCACAGGGTCGGCAGGGGGAACACTGAAGCTTTCTTT.

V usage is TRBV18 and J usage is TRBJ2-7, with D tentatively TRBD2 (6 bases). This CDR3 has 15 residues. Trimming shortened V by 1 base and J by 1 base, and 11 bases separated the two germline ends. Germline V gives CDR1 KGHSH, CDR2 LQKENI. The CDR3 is CASSPRQGGSYEQYF. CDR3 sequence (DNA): TGTGCCAGCTCACCACGGCAGGGAGGATCCTACGAGCAGTACTTC.

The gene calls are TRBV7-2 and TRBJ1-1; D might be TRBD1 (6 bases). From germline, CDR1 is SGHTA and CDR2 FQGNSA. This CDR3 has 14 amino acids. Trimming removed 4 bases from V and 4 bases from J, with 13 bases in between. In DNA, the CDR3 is TGTGCCAGCAGCTGGGGCTTAGGGGGCACTGAAGCTTTCTTT. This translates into CASSWGLGGTEAFF.

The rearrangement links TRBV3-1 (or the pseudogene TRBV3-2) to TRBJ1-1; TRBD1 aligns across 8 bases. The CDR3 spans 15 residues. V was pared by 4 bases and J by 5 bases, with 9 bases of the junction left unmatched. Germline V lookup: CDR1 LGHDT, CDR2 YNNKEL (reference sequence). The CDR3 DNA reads TGTGCCAGCAGCCTCCGGATGACAGGGGAGACTGAAGCTTTCTTT. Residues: CASSLRMTGETEAFF.

This CDR3 reads CASSPGVSTEAFF. The CDR3 DNA follows: TGTGCCAGCAGCCCCGGGGTCAGCACTGAAGCTTTCTTT. V and J are TRBV11-2 and TRBJ1-1, with D uncertain. V lost 5 bases and J lost 4, with 11 bases in between. Germline CDR1 and CDR2: SGHAT and FQNNGV. This CDR3 has 13 residues.

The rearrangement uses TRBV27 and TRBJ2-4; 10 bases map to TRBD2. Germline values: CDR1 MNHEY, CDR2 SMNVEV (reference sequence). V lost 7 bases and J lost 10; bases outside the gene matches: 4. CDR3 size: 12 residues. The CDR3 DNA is TGTGCCAGCATGAGTAGCGGGGGGATTCAGTACTTC. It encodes CASMSSGGIQYF.

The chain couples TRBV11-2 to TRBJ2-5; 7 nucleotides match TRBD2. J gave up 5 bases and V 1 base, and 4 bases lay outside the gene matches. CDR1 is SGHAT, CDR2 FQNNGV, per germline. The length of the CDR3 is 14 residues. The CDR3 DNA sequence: TGTGCCAGCAGCTTAGTCACCGGGAGGGAGACCCAGTACTTC. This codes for CASSLVTGRETQYF.

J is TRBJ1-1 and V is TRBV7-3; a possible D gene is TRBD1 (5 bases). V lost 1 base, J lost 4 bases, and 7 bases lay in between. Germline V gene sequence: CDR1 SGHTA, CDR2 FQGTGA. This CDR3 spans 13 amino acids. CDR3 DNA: TGTGCCAGCAGCTTAATGGGGGGCACTGAAGCTTTCTTT. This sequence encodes CASSLMGGTEAFF.

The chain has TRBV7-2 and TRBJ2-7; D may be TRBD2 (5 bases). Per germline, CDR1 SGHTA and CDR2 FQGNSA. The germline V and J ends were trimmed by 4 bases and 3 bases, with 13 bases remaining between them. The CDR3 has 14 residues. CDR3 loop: CASSSGWGSYEQYF. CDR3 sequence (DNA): TGTGCCAGCAGCTCGGGGTGGGGAAGCTACGAGCAGTACTTC. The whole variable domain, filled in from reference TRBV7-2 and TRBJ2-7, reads GAGVSQSPSNKVTEKGKDVELRCDPISGHTALYWYRQSLGQGLEFLIYFQGNSAPDKSGLPSDRFSAERTGGSVSTLTIQRTQQEDSAVYLCASSSGWGSYEQYFGPGTRLTVT.

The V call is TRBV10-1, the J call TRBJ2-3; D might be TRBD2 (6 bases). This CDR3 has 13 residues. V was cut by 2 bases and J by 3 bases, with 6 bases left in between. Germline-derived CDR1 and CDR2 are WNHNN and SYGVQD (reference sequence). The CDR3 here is CASSEAGTDTQYF. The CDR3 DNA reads TGCGCCAGCAGTGAGGCGGGGACAGATACGCAGTATTTT.

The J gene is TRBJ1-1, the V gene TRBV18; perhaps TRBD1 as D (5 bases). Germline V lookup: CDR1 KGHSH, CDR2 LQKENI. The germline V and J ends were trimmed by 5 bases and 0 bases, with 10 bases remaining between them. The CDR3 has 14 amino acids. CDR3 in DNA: TGTGCCAGCTCAACTGACAGCTTGAACACTGAAGCTTTCTTT. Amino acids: CASSTDSLNTEAFF.

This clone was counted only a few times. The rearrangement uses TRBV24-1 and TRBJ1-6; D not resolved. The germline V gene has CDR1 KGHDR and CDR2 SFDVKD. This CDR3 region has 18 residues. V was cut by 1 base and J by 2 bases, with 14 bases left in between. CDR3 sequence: CATSDFAPGDPYNSPLHF. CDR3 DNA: TGTGCCACCAGTGATTTTGCACCGGGAGACCCCTATAATTCACCCCTCCACTTT.

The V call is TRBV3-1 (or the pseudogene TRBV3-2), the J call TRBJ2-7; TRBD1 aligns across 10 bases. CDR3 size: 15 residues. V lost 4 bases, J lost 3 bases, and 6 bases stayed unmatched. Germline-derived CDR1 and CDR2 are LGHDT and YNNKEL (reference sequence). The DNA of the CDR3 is TGTGCCAGCAGCCTGGGGACAGGGGCTCTCTACGAGCAGTACTTC. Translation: CASSLGTGALYEQYF.

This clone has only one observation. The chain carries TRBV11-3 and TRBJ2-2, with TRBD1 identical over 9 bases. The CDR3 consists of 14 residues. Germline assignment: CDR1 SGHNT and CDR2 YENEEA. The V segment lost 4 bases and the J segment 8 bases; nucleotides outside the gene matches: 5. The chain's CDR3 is CASSSDRGTGELFF. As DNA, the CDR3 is TGTGCCAGCAGCTCGGACAGGGGAACAGGGGAGCTGTTTTTT.

CDR3 protein: CASSLELSYGYTF. Here the CDR3 DNA reads TGTGCCAGCAGCTTGGAGTTGAGCTATGGCTACACCTTC. The chain couples TRBV5-6 to TRBJ1-2; D call uncertain. The germline V gene has CDR1 SGHDT and CDR2 YYEEEE. The V end lost 0 bases, the J end lost 4 bases, and 7 bases lay between the germline ends. This CDR3 has 13 amino acids. Drawing the rest from reference TRBV5-6 and TRBJ1-2, the complete variable domain is DAGVTQSPTHLIKTRGQQVTLRCSPKSGHDTVSWYQQALGQGPQFIFQYYEEEERQRGNFPDRFSGHQFPNYSSELNVNALLLGDSALYLCASSLELSYGYTFGSGTRLTVV.

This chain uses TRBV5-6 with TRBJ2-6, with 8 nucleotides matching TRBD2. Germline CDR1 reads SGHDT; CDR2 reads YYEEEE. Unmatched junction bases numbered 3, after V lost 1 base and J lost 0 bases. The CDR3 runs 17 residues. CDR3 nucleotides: TGTGCCAGCAGCTTGTTAGCGGGGAGCTCTGGGGCCAACGTCCTGACTTTC. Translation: CASSLLAGSSGANVLTF.

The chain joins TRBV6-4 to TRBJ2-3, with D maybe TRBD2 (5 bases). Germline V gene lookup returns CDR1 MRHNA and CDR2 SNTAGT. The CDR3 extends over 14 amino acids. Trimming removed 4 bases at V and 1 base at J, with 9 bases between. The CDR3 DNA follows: TGTGCCAGCAGTGTGGATAGCGGCACAGATACGCAGTATTTT. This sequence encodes CASSVDSGTDTQYF.

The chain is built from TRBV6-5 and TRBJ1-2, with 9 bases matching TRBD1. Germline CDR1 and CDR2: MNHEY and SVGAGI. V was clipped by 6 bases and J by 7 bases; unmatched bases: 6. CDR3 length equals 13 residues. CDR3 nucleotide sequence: TGTGCCAGCAGACCGGGACAGGGACTTGGCTACACCTTC. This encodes CASRPGQGLGYTF.

CDR3 amino acids: CASSPYGQRTTSTSGNTIYF. In DNA, the CDR3 is TGTGCCAGCAGCCCGTATGGGCAGCGGACCACCTCAACCTCTGGAAACACCATATATTTT. The V call is TRBV9, the J call TRBJ1-3; no clear D. Per germline, CDR1 SGDLS and CDR2 YYNGEE. Trimming left V 4 bases short and J 0 bases short, with 26 bases between. There are 20 residues in the CDR3.

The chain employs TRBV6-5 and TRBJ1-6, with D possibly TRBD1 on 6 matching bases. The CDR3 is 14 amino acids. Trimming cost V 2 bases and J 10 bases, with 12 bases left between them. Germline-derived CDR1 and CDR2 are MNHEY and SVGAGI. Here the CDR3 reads CASSYSGGRSPLHF. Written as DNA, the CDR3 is TGTGCCAGCAGTTACAGCGGGGGCCGATCACCCCTCCACTTT.

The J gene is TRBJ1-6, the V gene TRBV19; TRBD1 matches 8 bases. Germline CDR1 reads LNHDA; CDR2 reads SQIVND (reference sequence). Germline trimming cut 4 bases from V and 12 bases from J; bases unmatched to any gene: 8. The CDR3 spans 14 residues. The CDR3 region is CASSTEDRGGPLHF. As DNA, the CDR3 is TGTGCCAGTAGTACAGAAGACAGGGGAGGACCCCTCCACTTT.

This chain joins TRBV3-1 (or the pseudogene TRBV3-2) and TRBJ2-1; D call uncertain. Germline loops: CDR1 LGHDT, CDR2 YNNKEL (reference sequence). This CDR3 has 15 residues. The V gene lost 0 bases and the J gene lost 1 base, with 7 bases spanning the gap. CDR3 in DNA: TGTGCCAGCAGCCAAGATCTGACATCCTACAATGAGCAGTTCTTC. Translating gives CASSQDLTSYNEQFF.

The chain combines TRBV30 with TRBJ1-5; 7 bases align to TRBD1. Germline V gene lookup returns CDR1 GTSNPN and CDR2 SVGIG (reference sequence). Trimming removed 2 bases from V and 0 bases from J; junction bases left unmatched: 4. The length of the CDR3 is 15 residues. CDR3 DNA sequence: TGTGCCTGGAGTCCGACAGGGTATAGCAATCAGCCCCAGCATTTT. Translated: CAWSPTGYSNQPQHF. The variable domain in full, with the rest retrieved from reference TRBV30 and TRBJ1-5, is SQTIHQWPATLVQPVGSPLSLECTVEGTSNPNLYWYRQAAGRGLQLLFYSVGIGQISSEVPQNLSASRPQDRQFILSSKKLLLSDSGFYLCAWSPTGYSNQPQHFGDGTRLSIL.

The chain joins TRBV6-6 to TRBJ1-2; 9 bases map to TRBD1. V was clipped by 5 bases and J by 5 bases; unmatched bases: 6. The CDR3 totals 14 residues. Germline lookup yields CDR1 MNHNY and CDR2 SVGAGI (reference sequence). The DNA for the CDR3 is TGTGCCAGCAGTCCTCGACAGGGGGGGTATGGCTACACCTTC. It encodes CASSPRQGGYGYTF.

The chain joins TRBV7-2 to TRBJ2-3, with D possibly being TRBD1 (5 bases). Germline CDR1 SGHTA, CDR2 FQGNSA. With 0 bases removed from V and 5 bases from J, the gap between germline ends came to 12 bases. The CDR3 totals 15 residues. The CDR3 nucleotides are TGTGCCAGCAGCTTAGCCAGCAGGGTTAAAGATACGCAGTATTTT. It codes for CASSLASRVKDTQYF.

The CDR3 sequence is CASSLRGQGYGYTF. CDR3 bases: TGTGCCAGCAGCTTGAGGGGACAGGGGTATGGCTACACCTTC. V is TRBV5-4 and J is TRBJ1-2; 10 bases are shared with TRBD1. J was trimmed by 5 bases and V by 1 base; bases with no gene match: 2. Germline V gives CDR1 SGHNT, CDR2 YYREEE (reference sequence). The CDR3 consists of 14 residues.

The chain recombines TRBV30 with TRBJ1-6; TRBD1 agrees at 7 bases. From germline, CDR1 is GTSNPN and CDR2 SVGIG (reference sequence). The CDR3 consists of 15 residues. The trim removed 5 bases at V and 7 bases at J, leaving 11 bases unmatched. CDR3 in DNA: TGTGCCTGGGCACAGGGGTCGACGGGGAATTCACCCCTCCACTTT. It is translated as CAWAQGSTGNSPLHF.